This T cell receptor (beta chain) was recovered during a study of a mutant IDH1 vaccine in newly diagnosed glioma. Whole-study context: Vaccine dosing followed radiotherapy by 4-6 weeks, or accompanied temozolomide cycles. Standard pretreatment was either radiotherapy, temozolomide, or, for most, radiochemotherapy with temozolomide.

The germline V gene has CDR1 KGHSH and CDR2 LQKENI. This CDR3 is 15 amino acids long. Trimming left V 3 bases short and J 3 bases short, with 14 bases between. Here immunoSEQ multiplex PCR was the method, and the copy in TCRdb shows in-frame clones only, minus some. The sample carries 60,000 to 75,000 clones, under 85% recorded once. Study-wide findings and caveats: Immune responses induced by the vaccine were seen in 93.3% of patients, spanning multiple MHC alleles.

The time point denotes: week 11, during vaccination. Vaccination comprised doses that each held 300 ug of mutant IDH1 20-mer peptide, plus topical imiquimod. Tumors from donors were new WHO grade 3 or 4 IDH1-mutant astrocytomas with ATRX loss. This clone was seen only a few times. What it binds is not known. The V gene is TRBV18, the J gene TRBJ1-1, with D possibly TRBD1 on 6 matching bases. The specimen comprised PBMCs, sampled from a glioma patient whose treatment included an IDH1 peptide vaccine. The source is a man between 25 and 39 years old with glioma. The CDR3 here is CASSPAGGQDTEAFF. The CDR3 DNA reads TGTGCCAGCTCACCCGCCGGGGGGCAAGACACTGAAGCTTTCTTT.